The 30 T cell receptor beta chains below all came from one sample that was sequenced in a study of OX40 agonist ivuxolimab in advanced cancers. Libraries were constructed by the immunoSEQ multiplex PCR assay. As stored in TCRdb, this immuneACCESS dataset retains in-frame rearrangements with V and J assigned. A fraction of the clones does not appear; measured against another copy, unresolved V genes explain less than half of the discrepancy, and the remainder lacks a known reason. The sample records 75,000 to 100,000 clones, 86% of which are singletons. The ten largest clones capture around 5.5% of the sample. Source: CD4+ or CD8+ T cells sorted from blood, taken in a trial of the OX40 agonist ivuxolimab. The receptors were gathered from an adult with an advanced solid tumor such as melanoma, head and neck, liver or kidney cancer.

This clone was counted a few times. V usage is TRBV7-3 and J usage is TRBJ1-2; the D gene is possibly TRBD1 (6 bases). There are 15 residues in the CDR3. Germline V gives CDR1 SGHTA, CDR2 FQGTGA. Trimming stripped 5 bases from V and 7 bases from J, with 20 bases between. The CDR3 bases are TGTGCCAGCAGCGTTACTGCTGGGGACATGGGTGGCTACACCTTC. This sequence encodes CASSVTAGDMGGYTF.

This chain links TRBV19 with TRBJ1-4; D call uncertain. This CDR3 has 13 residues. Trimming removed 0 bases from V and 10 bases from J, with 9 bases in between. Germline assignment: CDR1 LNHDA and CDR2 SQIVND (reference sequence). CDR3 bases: TGTGCCAGTAGTATAGATCTAACGGGAAAACTGTTTTTT. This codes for CASSIDLTGKLFF.

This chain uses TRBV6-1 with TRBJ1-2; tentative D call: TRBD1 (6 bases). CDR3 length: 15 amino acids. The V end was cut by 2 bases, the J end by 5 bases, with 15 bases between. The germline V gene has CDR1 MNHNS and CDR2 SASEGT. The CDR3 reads CASSERPGGRYGYTF. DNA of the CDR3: TGTGCCAGCAGTGAACGGCCGGGGGGCAGGTATGGCTACACCTTC.

The CDR3 coding sequence is TGTGCCAGCAGGGAACGCCGGGACAGGGTCTATAGCAATCAGCCCCAGCATTTT. This sequence encodes CASRERRDRVYSNQPQHF. J is TRBJ1-5 and V is TRBV2, with TRBD1 matching 9 bases. The length of the CDR3 is 18 residues. Trimming cost V 6 bases and J 0 bases; bases outside gene matches: 12. The germline V gene has CDR1 SNHLY and CDR2 FYNNEI.

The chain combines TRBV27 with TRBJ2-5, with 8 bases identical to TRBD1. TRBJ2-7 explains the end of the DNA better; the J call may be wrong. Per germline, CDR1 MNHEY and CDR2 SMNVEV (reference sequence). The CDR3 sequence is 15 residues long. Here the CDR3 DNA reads TGTGCCAGCAGTTTAACGGACAGGGCGCCCTACGAGCAGTACTTC. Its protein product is CASSLTDRAPYEQYF.

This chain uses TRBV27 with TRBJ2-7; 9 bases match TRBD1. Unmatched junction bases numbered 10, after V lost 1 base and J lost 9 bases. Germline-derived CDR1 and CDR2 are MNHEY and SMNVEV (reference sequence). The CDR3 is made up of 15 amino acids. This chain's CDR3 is CASSLYGTGPRVQYF. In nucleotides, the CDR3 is TGTGCCAGCAGTTTATATGGGACAGGGCCCCGGGTGCAGTACTTC.

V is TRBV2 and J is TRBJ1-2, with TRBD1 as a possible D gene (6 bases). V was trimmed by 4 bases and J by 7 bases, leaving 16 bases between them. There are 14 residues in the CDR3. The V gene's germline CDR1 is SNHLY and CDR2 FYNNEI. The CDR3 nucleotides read TGTGCCAGCAGTGGGTACAGGGATCTGAGTGGCTACACCTTC. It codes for CASSGYRDLSGYTF. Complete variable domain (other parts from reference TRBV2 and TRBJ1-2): EPEVTQTPSHQVTQMGQEVILRCVPISNHLYFYWYRQILGQKVEFLVSFYNNEISEKSEIFDDQFSVERPDGSNFTLKIRSTKLEDSAMYFCASSGYRDLSGYTFGSGTRLTVV.

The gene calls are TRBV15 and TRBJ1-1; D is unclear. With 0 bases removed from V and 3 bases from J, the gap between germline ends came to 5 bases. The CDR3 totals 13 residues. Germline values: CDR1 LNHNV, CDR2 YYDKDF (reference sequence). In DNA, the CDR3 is TGTGCCACCAGCAGAGACCTTGACACTGAAGCTTTCTTT. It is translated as CATSRDLDTEAFF.

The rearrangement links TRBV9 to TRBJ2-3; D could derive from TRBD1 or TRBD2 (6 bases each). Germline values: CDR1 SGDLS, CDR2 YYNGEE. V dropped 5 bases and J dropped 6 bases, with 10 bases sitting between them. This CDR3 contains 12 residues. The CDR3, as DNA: TGTGCCAGCAGTCGGGGGCTCGATACGCAGTATTTT. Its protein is CASSRGLDTQYF.

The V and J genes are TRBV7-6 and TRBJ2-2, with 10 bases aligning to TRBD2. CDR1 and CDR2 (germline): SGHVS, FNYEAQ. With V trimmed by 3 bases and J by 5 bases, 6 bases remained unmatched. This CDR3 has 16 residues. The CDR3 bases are TGTGCCAGCAGCTTTGCCGGGACTAGCGATACCGGGGAGCTGTTTTTT. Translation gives CASSFAGTSDTGELFF.

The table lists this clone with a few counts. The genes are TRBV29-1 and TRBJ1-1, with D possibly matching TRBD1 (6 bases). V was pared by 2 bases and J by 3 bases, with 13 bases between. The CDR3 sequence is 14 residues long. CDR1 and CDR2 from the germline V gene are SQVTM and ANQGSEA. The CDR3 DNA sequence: TGCAGCGTTGAAAAGGCAGGGGTGTACACTGAAGCTTTCTTT. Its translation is CSVEKAGVYTEAFF.

In DNA form, the CDR3 reads TGTGCCAGCAGCATAGCCACTGAGACCCAGTACTTC. This codes for CASSIATETQYF. The chain couples TRBV11-3 to TRBJ2-5; D not certain. The V end lost 5 bases, the J end lost 5 bases, and 9 bases lay between the germline ends. CDR1 SGHNT and CDR2 YENEEA come from the germline V gene. The CDR3 is made up of 12 amino acids.

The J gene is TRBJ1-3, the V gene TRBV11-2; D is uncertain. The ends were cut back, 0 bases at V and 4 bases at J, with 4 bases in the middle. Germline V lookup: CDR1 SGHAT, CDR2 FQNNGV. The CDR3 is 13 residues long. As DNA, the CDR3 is TGTGCCAGCAGCTTAGATTTGGGAAACACCATATATTTT. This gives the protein CASSLDLGNTIYF.

The CDR3 DNA reads TGCGCCAGCAGCCAAGAAATAACGGGAGGCTCTTACAGGGAGCAGTTCTTC. Translated: CASSQEITGGSYREQFF. V usage is TRBV4-3 and J usage is TRBJ2-1, with TRBD2 matching 7 bases. Trimming removed 0 bases from V and 10 bases from J; junction bases left unmatched: 15. Germline CDR1 and CDR2: LGHNA and YSLEER. This CDR3 comprises 17 residues.

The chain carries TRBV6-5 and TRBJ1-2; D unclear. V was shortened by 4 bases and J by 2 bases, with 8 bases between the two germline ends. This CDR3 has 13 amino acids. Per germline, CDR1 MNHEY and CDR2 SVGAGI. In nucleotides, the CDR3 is TGTGCCAGCAGTTTCCAGTCCAACTATGGCTACACCTTC. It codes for CASSFQSNYGYTF.

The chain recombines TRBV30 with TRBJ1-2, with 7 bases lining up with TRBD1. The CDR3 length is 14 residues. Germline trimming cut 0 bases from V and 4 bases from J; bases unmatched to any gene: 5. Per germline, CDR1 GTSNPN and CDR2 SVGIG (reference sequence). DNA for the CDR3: TGTGCCTGGAGTGTTCCCCCAGGGGGCTATGGCTACACCTTC. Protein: CAWSVPPGGYGYTF.

CDR3 region: CASTLGTGNEKLFF. CDR3 in DNA: TGTGCCAGCACCTTGGGGACAGGGAATGAAAAACTGTTTTTT. The gene calls are TRBV6-1 and TRBJ1-4; 9 bases are a match to TRBD1. The CDR3 sequence is 14 residues long. Germline trimming cut 7 bases from V and 5 bases from J; bases unmatched to any gene: 5. Per the germline V gene, CDR1 is MNHNS and CDR2 is SASEGT.

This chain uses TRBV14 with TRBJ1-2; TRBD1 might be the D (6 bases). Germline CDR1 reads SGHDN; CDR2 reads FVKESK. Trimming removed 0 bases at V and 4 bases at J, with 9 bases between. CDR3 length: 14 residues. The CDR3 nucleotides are TGTGCCAGCAGCCAAGACGCAGGGGCCTATGGCTACACCTTC. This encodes CASSQDAGAYGYTF.

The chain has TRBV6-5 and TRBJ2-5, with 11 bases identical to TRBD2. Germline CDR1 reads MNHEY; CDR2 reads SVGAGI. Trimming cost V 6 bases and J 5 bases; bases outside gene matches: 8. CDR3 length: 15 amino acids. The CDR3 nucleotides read TGTGCCAGCAGGGGTAGCGGGGGGGCCTTTGAGACCCAGTACTTC. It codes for CASRGSGGAFETQYF.

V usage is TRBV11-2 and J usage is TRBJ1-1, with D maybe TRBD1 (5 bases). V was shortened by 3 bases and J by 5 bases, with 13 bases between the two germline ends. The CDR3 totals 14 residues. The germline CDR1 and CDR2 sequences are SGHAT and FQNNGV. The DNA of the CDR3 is TGTGCCAGCAGCTTTTCGGGCAGGGATACTGAAGCTTTCTTT. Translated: CASSFSGRDTEAFF.

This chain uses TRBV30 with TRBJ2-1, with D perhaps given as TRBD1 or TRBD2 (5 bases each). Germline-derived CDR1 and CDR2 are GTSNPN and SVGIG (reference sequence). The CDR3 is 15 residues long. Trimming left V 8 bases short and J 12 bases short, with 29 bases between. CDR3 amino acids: CAGTVGQDPTMRQFF. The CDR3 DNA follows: TGTGCCGGGACCGTTGGGCAGGACCCTACAATGAGGCAGTTCTTC.

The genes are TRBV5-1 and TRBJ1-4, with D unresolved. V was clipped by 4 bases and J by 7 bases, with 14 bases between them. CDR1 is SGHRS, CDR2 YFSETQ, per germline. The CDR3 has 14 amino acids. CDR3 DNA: TGCGCCAGCAGCCTGGACCGGGAGGGTGAAAAACTGTTTTTT. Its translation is CASSLDREGEKLFF.

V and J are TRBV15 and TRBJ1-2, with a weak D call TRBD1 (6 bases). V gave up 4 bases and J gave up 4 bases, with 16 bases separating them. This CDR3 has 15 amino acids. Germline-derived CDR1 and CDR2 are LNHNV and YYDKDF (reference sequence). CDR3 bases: TGTGCCACCAGCACCCGAGGACAGACAGTCTATGGCTACACCTTC. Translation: CATSTRGQTVYGYTF.

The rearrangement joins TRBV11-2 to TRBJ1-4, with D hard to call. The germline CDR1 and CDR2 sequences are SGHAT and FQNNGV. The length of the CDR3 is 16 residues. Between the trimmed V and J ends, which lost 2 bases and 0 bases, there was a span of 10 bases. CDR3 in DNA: TGTGCCAGCAGCTTAAGGGCCACCGCAACTAATGAAAAACTGTTTTTT. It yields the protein CASSLRATATNEKLFF.

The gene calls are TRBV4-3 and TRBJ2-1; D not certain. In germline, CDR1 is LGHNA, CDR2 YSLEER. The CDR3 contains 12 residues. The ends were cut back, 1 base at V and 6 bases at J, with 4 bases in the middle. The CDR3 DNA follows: TGCGCCAGCAGCCAAGGGTTCAATGAGCAGTTCTTC. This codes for CASSQGFNEQFF.

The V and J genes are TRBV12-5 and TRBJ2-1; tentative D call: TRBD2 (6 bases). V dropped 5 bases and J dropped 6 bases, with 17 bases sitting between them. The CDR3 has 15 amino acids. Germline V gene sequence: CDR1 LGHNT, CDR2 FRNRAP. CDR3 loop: CASGPSGREGNEQFF. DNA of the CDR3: TGTGCTAGTGGTCCAAGCGGGCGAGAGGGCAATGAGCAGTTCTTC.

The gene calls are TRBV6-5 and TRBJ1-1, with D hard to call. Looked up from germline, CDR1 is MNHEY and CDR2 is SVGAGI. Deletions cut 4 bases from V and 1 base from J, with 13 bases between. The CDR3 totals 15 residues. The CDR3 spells CASSLWVGSNTEAFF. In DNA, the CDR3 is TGTGCCAGCAGTTTGTGGGTTGGGTCGAACACTGAAGCTTTCTTT.

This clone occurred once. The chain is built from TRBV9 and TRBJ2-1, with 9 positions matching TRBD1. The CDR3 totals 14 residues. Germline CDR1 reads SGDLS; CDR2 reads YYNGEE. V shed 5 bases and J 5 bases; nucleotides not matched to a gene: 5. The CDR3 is CASRRTGEDNEQFF. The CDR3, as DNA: TGTGCCAGCAGGCGGACAGGGGAGGACAATGAGCAGTTCTTC.

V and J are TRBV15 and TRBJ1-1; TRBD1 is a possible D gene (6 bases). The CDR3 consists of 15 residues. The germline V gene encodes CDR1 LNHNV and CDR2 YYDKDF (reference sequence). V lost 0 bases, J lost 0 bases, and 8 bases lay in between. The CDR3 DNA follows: TGTGCCACCAGCAGAGACAGGGGTCTGAACACTGAAGCTTTCTTT. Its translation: CATSRDRGLNTEAFF.

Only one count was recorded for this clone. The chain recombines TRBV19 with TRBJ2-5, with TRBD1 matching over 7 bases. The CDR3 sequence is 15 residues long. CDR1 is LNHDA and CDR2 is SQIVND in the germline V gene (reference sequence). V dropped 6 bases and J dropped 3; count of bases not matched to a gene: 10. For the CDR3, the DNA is TGTGCCAGTAGCCCGACAGGGTTCGCTAAAGAGACCCAGTACTTC. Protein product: CASSPTGFAKETQYF.